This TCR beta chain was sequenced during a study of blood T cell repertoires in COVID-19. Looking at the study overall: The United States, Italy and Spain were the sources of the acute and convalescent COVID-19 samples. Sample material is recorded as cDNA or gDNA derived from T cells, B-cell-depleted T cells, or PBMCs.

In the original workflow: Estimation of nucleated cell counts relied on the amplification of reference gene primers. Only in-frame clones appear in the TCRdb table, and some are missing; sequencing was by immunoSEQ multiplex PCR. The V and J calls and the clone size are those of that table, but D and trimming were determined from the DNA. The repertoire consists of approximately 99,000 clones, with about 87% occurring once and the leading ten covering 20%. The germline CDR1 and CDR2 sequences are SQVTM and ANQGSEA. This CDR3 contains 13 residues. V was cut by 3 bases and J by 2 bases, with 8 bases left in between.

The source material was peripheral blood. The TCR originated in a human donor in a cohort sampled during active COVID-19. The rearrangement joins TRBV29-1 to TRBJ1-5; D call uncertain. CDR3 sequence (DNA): TGCAGCGTTGAGGGCGGGGGCAATCAGCCCCAGCATTTT. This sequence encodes CSVEGGGNQPQHF.